The rows below give T cell receptor beta chains drawn from one sample of a study of T cell responses to AZD1222 COVID-19 vaccine. Sequencing used immunoSEQ multiplex PCR; TCRdb keeps in-frame clones, though not all of them. The sample has 97,000 or so clones; about 88% are singletons. This material consisted of peripheral blood, taken on day 0 of AZD1222 vaccination. The source of these receptors is an adult in good health. Both conserved end residues are part of each CDR3. The order of the fields is CDR3 protein, CDR3 DNA, D gene, J gene, clone size, V gene. A D gene is named only where the DNA matches it firmly. A row's size may be missing; if present it is once, few, many or a size class.

CASSRGVGGNTEAFF	TGTGCCAGCAGTCGGGGTGTAGGGGGGAACACTGAAGCTTTCTTT	-	TRBJ1-1	-	TRBV6-5
CASTPGGAGVGDTQYF	TGTGCCAGCACCCCAGGGGGAGCGGGAGTAGGAGATACGCAGTATTTT	-	TRBJ2-3	-	TRBV7-2
CASRTLAGGADTQYF	TGTGCCAGCAGGACCTTAGCGGGAGGGGCAGATACGCAGTATTTT	TRBD2	TRBJ2-3	-	TRBV27
CASRPATAGNTIYF	TGTGCCAGCCGACCAGCGACTGCGGGAAACACCATATATTTT	-	TRBJ1-3	-	TRBV19
CASSSLTEDTQYF	TGTGCCAGCAGTAGCTTAACAGAAGATACGCAGTATTTT	-	TRBJ2-3	medium-sized	TRBV2
CASSLAGPGNTIYF	TGTGCCAGCAGTTTAGCGGGGCCTGGAAACACCATATATTTT	-	TRBJ1-3	-	TRBV6-5
CATSRDRFYNSPLHF	TGTGCCACCAGCAGAGATCGGTTTTATAATTCACCCCTCCACTTT	-	TRBJ1-6	-	TRBV15
CASSQCAPGERGSNNEQFF	TGCGCCAGCAGTCAATGCGCCCCGGGGGAGCGGGGGTCGAACAATGAGCAGTTCTTC	TRBD2	TRBJ2-1	-	TRBV23-1
CASSRLGGDEQFF	TGTGCTAGCTCACGACTAGGGGGGGATGAGCAGTTCTTC	-	TRBJ2-1	-	TRBV18
CASSYGQGGTASGNTIYF	TGTGCCAGCAGCTACGGACAGGGGGGAACAGCCTCTGGAAACACCATATATTTT	TRBD1	TRBJ1-3	once	TRBV7-2
CASSPDRYGYTF	TGTGCCAGCAGCCCGGACCGGTATGGCTACACCTTC	-	TRBJ1-2	-	TRBV7-9
CASSASKIEAFF	TGTGCCAGCAGCGCCTCCAAGATTGAAGCTTTCTTT	-	TRBJ1-1	-	TRBV5-6
CASTPWGGNTEAFF	TGTGCCAGCACCCCTTGGGGGGGGAACACTGAAGCTTTCTTT	-	TRBJ1-1	-	TRBV6-5
CSVGSDRDYEQYF	TGCAGCGTTGGCTCGGACAGGGACTACGAGCAGTACTTC	TRBD1	TRBJ2-7	-	TRBV29-1
CASSPSSWTGDSPLHF	TGTGCCAGCAGTCCCTCCTCCTGGACAGGGGACTCACCCCTCCACTTT	TRBD1	TRBJ1-6	few	TRBV28